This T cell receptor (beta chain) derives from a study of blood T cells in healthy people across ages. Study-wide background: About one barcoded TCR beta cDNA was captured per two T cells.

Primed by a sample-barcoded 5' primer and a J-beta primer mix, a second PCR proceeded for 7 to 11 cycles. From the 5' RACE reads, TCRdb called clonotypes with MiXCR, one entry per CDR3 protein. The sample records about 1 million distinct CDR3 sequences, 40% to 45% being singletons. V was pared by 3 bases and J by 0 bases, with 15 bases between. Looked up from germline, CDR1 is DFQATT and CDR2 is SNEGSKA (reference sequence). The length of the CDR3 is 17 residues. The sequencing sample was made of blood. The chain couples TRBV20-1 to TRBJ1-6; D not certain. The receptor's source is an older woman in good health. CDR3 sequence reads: CSARNRDSSSYNSPLHF. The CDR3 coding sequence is TGCAGTGCTAGGAATCGTGACTCGAGCTCCTATAATTCACCCCTCCACTTT.